These 12 T cell receptor beta chains were sequenced from one sample in a study of CD8+ T cells in alopecia areata. Treatment indicated: oral pan-JAK inhibitor, 5-10 mg twice daily. Sequencing relied on a cDNA template that was reverse transcribed from extracted RNA. The assay was immunoSEQ multiplex PCR, and TCRdb's table has in-frame clones only and misses some. The sample holds about 190,000 clones, 60% seen once. The sample here was CD4+ T cells sorted from blood, taken at week 4, from a patient treated with tofacitinib. Source of these receptors: a human donor with alopecia areata.

The chain combines TRBV7-6 with TRBJ2-3; no clear D. V was pared by 2 bases and J by 7 bases, with 10 bases between. This CDR3 contains 13 residues. Per the germline V gene, CDR1 is SGHVS and CDR2 is FNYEAQ. Written as DNA, the CDR3 is TGTGCCAGCAGCTTATCCCAGAGCAATACGCAGTATTTT. This gives the protein CASSLSQSNTQYF.

The chain has TRBV2 and TRBJ2-1, with TRBD2 matching 12 bases. The germline gives CDR1 SNHLY, CDR2 FYNNEI. This CDR3 comprises 15 residues. The ends lost 6 bases at V and 8 bases at J; junction bases unmatched: 8. The CDR3: CASRRLAGESYEQFF. CDR3 nucleotides: TGTGCCAGCAGACGACTAGCGGGAGAGTCGTATGAGCAGTTCTTC.

In this sample, this clone turned up a few times. This chain connects TRBV6-5 to TRBJ2-6; TRBD1 might be the D (6 bases). CDR1 and CDR2 from the germline V gene are MNHEY and SVGAGI. This CDR3 has 15 residues. Trimming pared 8 bases from V and 4 bases from J, leaving 15 bases between. CDR3 protein: CASSPARGGANVLTF. The DNA of the CDR3 is TGTGCCAGCTCCCCAGCGAGGGGGGGGGCCAACGTCCTGACTTTC.

The V call is TRBV30, the J call TRBJ1-2; D is ambiguous. Trimming removed 3 bases at V and 7 bases at J, with 15 bases between. The CDR3 totals 13 residues. Germline V gene lookup returns CDR1 GTSNPN and CDR2 SVGIG (reference sequence). The CDR3 DNA reads TGTGCCTGGAGCGCGGGCCCGACCAGTGGCTACACCTTC. It encodes CAWSAGPTSGYTF.

The V call is TRBV7-2, the J call TRBJ2-3; D might be TRBD1 or TRBD2, each matching 5 bases. The CDR3 consists of 13 residues. In germline, CDR1 is SGHTA, CDR2 FQGNSA. The ends were cut back, 6 bases at V and 4 bases at J, with 11 bases in the middle. For the CDR3, the DNA is TGTGCCAGCAGGGGGGATGTGGCAGATACGCAGTATTTT. Translation: CASRGDVADTQYF. Filled out from reference TRBV7-2 and TRBJ2-3, the complete variable domain reads GAGVSQSPSNKVTEKGKDVELRCDPISGHTALYWYRQSLGQGLEFLIYFQGNSAPDKSGLPSDRFSAERTGGSVSTLTIQRTQQEDSAVYLCASRGDVADTQYFGPGTRLTVL.

V usage is TRBV6-6 and J usage is TRBJ1-4; maybe TRBD1 (6 bases). Trimming stripped 2 bases from V and 11 bases from J, with 18 bases between. Looked up from germline, CDR1 is MNHNY and CDR2 is SVGAGI (reference sequence). CDR3 size: 15 residues. The CDR3 region is CASSYPTGAAEKLFF. CDR3 DNA: TGTGCCAGCAGTTACCCGACGGGGGCGGCGGAGAAACTGTTTTTT.

Note on this clone: No conserved phenylalanine or tryptophan ends this CDR3, so it is likely a read error. This chain links TRBV29-1 with TRBJ2-7; D perhaps matches TRBD1 (5 bases). V gave up 4 bases and J gave up 10 bases, with 14 bases separating them. The CDR3 runs to 11 residues. CDR1 SQVTM and CDR2 ANQGSEA come from the germline V gene. This CDR3 is CSVGMEQGQYL. In DNA, the CDR3 is TGCAGCGTTGGAATGGAGCAGGGCCAGTACCTC.

This clone showed up just once. This chain joins TRBV30 and TRBJ1-6, with 10 bases aligning to TRBD1. The trim removed 1 base at V and 4 bases at J, leaving 1 base unmatched. The CDR3 is made up of 15 amino acids. The germline gives CDR1 GTSNPN, CDR2 SVGIG (reference sequence). The CDR3 loop is CAWSAGQGYNSPLHF. Here the CDR3 DNA reads TGTGCCTGGAGTGCGGGACAGGGGTATAATTCACCCCTCCACTTT.

This clone was recorded once. The chain links TRBV10-3 to TRBJ2-3; 7 nucleotides match TRBD2. Germline CDR1 ENHRY, CDR2 SYGVKD. Trimming removed 11 bases from V and 4 bases from J; junction bases left unmatched: 12. The CDR3 length is 14 residues. The chain's CDR3 is CASTRGGRADTQYF. CDR3 DNA sequence: TGTGCCTCCACCCGCGGCGGGAGAGCAGATACGCAGTATTTT.

J is TRBJ1-1 and V is TRBV30, with 9 bases matching TRBD1. The V gene end was trimmed by 5 bases and the J gene end by 1 base; junction bases not matched to a gene: 5. Per the germline V gene, CDR1 is GTSNPN and CDR2 is SVGIG (reference sequence). The CDR3 spans 14 residues. CDR3: CAWRTGVTNTEAFF. In DNA form, the CDR3 reads TGTGCCTGGCGGACAGGGGTGACGAACACTGAAGCTTTCTTT.

This clone was counted only a few times. This rearrangement joins TRBV29-1 to TRBJ2-7; D possibly uses TRBD1 or TRBD2 (5 bases each). The CDR3 consists of 13 residues. In germline, CDR1 is SQVTM, CDR2 ANQGSEA. V was cut by 4 bases and J by 4 bases, with 14 bases left in between. The CDR3: CSVAGGFTYEQYF. CDR3 coding DNA: TGCAGCGTTGCTGGGGGATTTACTTACGAGCAGTACTTC.

This clone turned up a few times. V gene TRBV5-1 combines with J gene TRBJ2-1, with 12 bases identical to TRBD2. Germline V gene data show CDR1 as SGHRS and CDR2 as YFSETQ. V trimming: 4 bases; J trimming: 5 bases; junction bases outside the gene matches: 7. CDR3 size: 16 residues. CDR3 nucleotides: TGCGCCAGCAGCGCGACTAGCGGGAGAACGCACAATGAGCAGTTCTTC. Translating it yields CASSATSGRTHNEQFF.